The source of this T cell receptor beta chain is a study of a mutant IDH1 vaccine in newly diagnosed glioma (dated by TCRdb to about 2021). As for the study more broadly: Patients received eight vaccinations in weeks 1, 3, 5, 7, 11, 15, 19 and 23, corresponding to visits V03 through V10. Six visits were used for peripheral blood collection: V03 (baseline), V05, V07, V10, V12 and V13. Before enrollment, patients had received standard therapy of radiotherapy alone, temozolomide alone, or radiochemotherapy with temozolomide; most received the combination. Of the 32 patients who were treated, about 62% were male and roughly 40% were female, and the mean age was around 40 years. Longitudinal TCRB deep sequencing was performed for some 25 treated patients wherever samples were available for exploratory analyses. In the chemotherapy-containing groups, vaccination started alongside temozolomide cycles, whereas in patients who had radiotherapy alone it started 4-6 weeks after radiotherapy.

As regards this clone: Its cognate antigen has yet to be identified. Base-call qualities are not available, and no considerably larger clone is one nucleotide away.

Here is what the overall study found, with its caveats: Vaccine-induced immune responses across multiple MHC alleles were detected in approximately 94% of patients. The authors stated that sample limitations prevented analyses of patient blood samples from being reproduced. Changes in the top peripheral T cell clonotypes picked up by TCRB sequencing did not appear to be linked to pseudoprogression. PBMC samples for TCRB deep sequencing were selected based on availability.

The time point label, read with the paper, signifies: week 11, during vaccination. Each vaccine dose, consisting of 300 ug of a 20-mer mutant IDH1 peptide in Montanide, was administered subcutaneously with topical imiquimod. Newly diagnosed WHO grade 3 or 4 IDH1-mutant astrocytomas showing loss of nuclear ATRX were present in the donors. The samples were drawn from NOA16, a multicentre, single-arm, open-label phase I trial in Germany that tested a mutant IDH1 peptide vaccine in humans for the first time. The DNeasy Blood and Tissue Kit was used to extract genomic DNA from EDTA blood for TCRB sequencing. Library prep was done by the immunoSEQ multiplex PCR assay. Following the manufacturer's protocol, the hsTCRB Kit was used to amplify rearranged TCR beta chain sequences. TCRB libraries were sequenced on an Illumina MiSeq. Regarding the original processing steps: The proprietary platform of the kit vendor was used for demultiplexing, trimming and gene mapping. TCRdb limited this immuneACCESS table to in-frame rearrangements with V and J called. A share of clones is missing; checked studies link under half to unresolved V genes, and the rest is unexplained. V and J calls and clone size come straight from that table; D and trimming were deduced from the DNA. Recorded for this sample are 100,000 to 150,000 clones; around three quarters of them occurred a single time. The biggest ten clones account for 4.5% to 7% of the sample.

CDR1 is given as SNHLY and CDR2 as FYNNEI, both from the germline V gene. Counted from cysteine to phenylalanine, this CDR3 has 15 amino acids. Only the CDR3 DNA is retained, 45 bases long and in frame from the first base. From V the trimming removes 7 bases and from J it removes 5 bases, while the gene matches leave 8 bases of the junction unaccounted for. The source is a man aged 35 to 55 with glioma. Rearrangement joined TRBV2 to TRBJ1-6; 7 bases in the junction line up with TRBD1. The sample consisted of PBMCs, taken from a glioma patient whose treatment included an IDH1 peptide vaccine. The CDR3: CASNTQTGNNSPLHF. The DNA reads TGTGCCAGCAACACTCAGACAGGGAATAATTCACCCCTCCACTTT.